This entry lists 19 T cell receptor beta chains sequenced from one sample in a study of T-cell memory formation after mild COVID-19. Via MiXCR, TCRdb re-called the 5' RACE reads, giving one row per CDR3 protein. The sample lists tens of thousands of distinct CDR3 sequences, about 13% occurring once. The sequenced sample was PBMCs or a T cell subset sorted from them (not recorded which). These receptors all come from an adult woman who had mild COVID-19 (a few samples of this study predate the infection). Cell type and time point are not known.

The chain has TRBV6-2 or TRBV6-3 and TRBJ2-7; no clear D. Trimming pared 2 bases from V and 2 bases from J, leaving 10 bases between. Per germline, CDR1 MNHEY and CDR2 SVGEGT. The CDR3 runs 14 residues. The CDR3 reads CASSYKASPYEQYF. The CDR3 DNA follows: TGTGCCAGCAGTTACAAGGCCAGTCCCTACGAGCAGTACTTC.

The chain uses TRBV7-9 and TRBJ2-7; 7 nucleotides match TRBD2. The germline V gene encodes CDR1 SEHNR and CDR2 FQNEAQ (reference sequence). The junction had 4 bases not matched to a gene; V was cut back by 8 bases and J by 0 bases. The CDR3 has 13 residues. CDR3 coding DNA: TGTGCCAGCCTAGGGAGGGACTCCTACGAGCAGTACTTC. Its protein product is CASLGRDSYEQYF.

This clonotype was counted only a few times. The rearrangement joins TRBV7-9 to TRBJ2-1; 9 nucleotides align to TRBD1. Germline CDR1 SEHNR, CDR2 FQNEAQ (reference sequence). J lost 9 bases, V lost 5 bases, and 8 bases had no gene match. The CDR3 runs 14 residues. The CDR3 DNA sequence: TGTGCCAGCAGCGACGGGACAGGGCGGGGTGAGCAGTTCTTC. Amino acid sequence: CASSDGTGRGEQFF.

The table lists this clonotype with many counts. This sequence joins TRBV24-1 and TRBJ2-3; TRBD1 aligns across 7 bases. CDR1 is KGHDR, CDR2 SFDVKD, per germline. The V segment lost 0 bases and the J segment 2 bases; nucleotides outside the gene matches: 1. CDR3 length: 15 amino acids. CDR3 region: CATSDLGQDTDTQYF. The CDR3 DNA sequence: TGTGCCACCAGTGATTTGGGACAGGACACAGATACGCAGTATTTT.

The chain employs TRBV12-3 or TRBV12-4 and TRBJ2-1, with 10 bases fitting TRBD1. This CDR3 region has 14 residues. Trimming at V came to 7 bases and at J to 8 bases, leaving 8 bases not matched to a gene. The CDR3, as DNA: TGTGCCAGCACAGACAGGGGGCCTGGGGATGAGCAGTTCTTC. It yields the protein CASTDRGPGDEQFF.

This clonotype appeared a few times. The chain uses TRBV7-6 and TRBJ2-2, with a tentative D call TRBD2 (6 bases). Trimming shortened V by 5 bases and J by 1 base, and 8 bases separated the two germline ends. The germline V gene has CDR1 SGHVS and CDR2 FNYEAQ. The CDR3 is 14 amino acids. In DNA form, the CDR3 reads TGTGCCAGCAGCAGACTAGTGAACACCGGGGAGCTGTTTTTT. Translated, it gives CASSRLVNTGELFF. The full variable domain, its missing parts supplied by reference TRBV7-6 and TRBJ2-2, is GAGVSQSPRYKVTKRGQDVALRCDPISGHVSLYWYRQALGQGPEFLTYFNYEAQQDKSGLPNDRFSAERPEGSISTLTIQRTEQRDSAMYRCASSRLVNTGELFFGEGSRLTVL.

This clonotype was picked up many times. The V and J genes are TRBV5-1 and TRBJ2-3; D assignment may be TRBD1 or TRBD2 (5 bases each). The V end lost 4 bases, the J end lost 0 bases, and 18 bases lay between the germline ends. Germline loops: CDR1 SGHRS, CDR2 YFSETQ. This CDR3 has 17 amino acids. The CDR3 here is CASSNKGDGHSTDTQYF. The CDR3 DNA reads as TGCGCCAGCAGCAACAAAGGGGACGGACATAGCACAGATACGCAGTATTTT.

The table lists this clonotype with a few counts. The junction departs from germline at one end; a sequencing error may be responsible. The chain is built from TRBV7-3 and TRBJ1-1; 11 nucleotides match TRBD1. The CDR3 is made up of 16 amino acids. Germline lookup yields CDR1 SGHTA and CDR2 FQGTGA. The CDR3 loop is CASSITGGTGGTEAFF. The CDR3 DNA reads as TGTGCCAGCAGCATAACGGGCGGGACAGGGGGGACTGAAGCTTTCTTT.

The rearrangement uses TRBV7-6 and TRBJ2-5, with a weak D call TRBD2 (5 bases). Germline V gives CDR1 SGHVS, CDR2 FNYEAQ. V lost 1 base, J lost 5 bases, and 11 bases lay in between. The CDR3 extends over 14 amino acids. The CDR3 loop reads CASSLGELWETQYF. Here the CDR3 DNA reads TGTGCCAGCAGCTTAGGGGAGCTATGGGAGACCCAGTACTTC.

This clonotype was observed a few times. The chain employs TRBV15 and TRBJ2-2; TRBD1 agrees at 8 bases. This CDR3 contains 17 residues. The V gene end was trimmed by 0 bases and the J gene end by 5 bases; junction bases not matched to a gene: 8. Germline CDR1 is LNHNV and CDR2 is YYDKDF (reference sequence). The CDR3, as DNA: TGTGCCACCAGCAGAGATCGGGGGACAGGATTGACCGGGGAGCTGTTTTTT. Protein: CATSRDRGTGLTGELFF.

This clonotype was counted only a few times. This rearrangement joins TRBV4-3 to TRBJ2-2; 10 bases match TRBD2. The CDR3 is 16 residues long. V shed 4 bases and J 3 bases; nucleotides not matched to a gene: 5. Germline values: CDR1 LGHNA, CDR2 YSLEER. Here the CDR3 DNA reads TGCGCCAGCAGCCCCCTAGCGGGAGAGGACACCGGGGAGCTGTTTTTT. This sequence encodes CASSPLAGEDTGELFF.

The DNA for the CDR3 is TGTGCCAGCAGCCCTGAGGCGGGAGACTACAATGAGCAGTTCTTC. Its translation is CASSPEAGDYNEQFF. The chain couples TRBV6-1 to TRBJ2-1, with 7 bases fitting TRBD2. The CDR3 is 15 residues long. The V segment lost 6 bases and the J segment 3 bases; nucleotides outside the gene matches: 8. Germline V gene sequence: CDR1 MNHNS, CDR2 SASEGT.

The table lists this clonotype with many counts. This sequence joins TRBV6-4 and TRBJ2-1; the match to TRBD2 covers 9 bases. The germline V gene encodes CDR1 MRHNA and CDR2 SNTAGT. The CDR3 length is 14 residues. With V trimmed by 2 bases and J by 8 bases, 4 bases remained unmatched. The CDR3 sequence is CASSDAAGGDEQFF. The CDR3 DNA reads TGTGCCAGCAGTGACGCTGCGGGAGGGGATGAGCAGTTCTTC.

This clonotype was seen a handful of times. The genes are TRBV9 and TRBJ2-7, with TRBD2 matching 13 bases. The CDR3 runs 15 residues. CDR1 is SGDLS and CDR2 is YYNGEE in the germline V gene. The J segment lost 7 bases and the V segment lost 4 bases, leaving 8 bases of the junction unmatched. This chain's CDR3 is CASSSGLAGEGEQYF. In DNA form, the CDR3 reads TGTGCCAGCAGCTCTGGACTAGCGGGAGAGGGTGAGCAGTACTTC.

This chain uses TRBV12-3 or TRBV12-4 with TRBJ2-6; D uncertain. V lost 9 bases to trimming and J lost 2 bases, with 5 bases between them. The CDR3 contains 12 residues. The CDR3 protein is CASRPGANVLTF. CDR3 bases: TGTGCCAGTCGGCCTGGGGCCAACGTCCTGACTTTC.

This rearrangement joins TRBV7-8 to TRBJ2-7; D uncertain. The ends were cut back, 7 bases at V and 3 bases at J, with 7 bases in the middle. There are 11 residues in the CDR3. Germline V CDR1 and CDR2: SGHVS, FQNEAQ. This chain's CDR3 is CASIGGYEQYF. CDR3 DNA sequence: TGTGCCAGCATAGGCGGCTACGAGCAGTACTTC.

This sequence joins TRBV25-1 and TRBJ1-2; 8 bases agree with TRBD1. This CDR3 region has 12 residues. Trimming removed 6 bases from V and 8 bases from J; junction bases left unmatched: 5. In germline, CDR1 is MGHDK, CDR2 SYGVNS. CDR3 bases: TGTGCCAGCAGGGACAGGGCTCGGGGCTACACCTTC. It codes for CASRDRARGYTF.

This clonotype was picked up a small number of times. The chain couples TRBV4-1 to TRBJ1-3; 7 positions agree with TRBD1. CDR3 length: 15 amino acids. V dropped 1 base and J dropped 4; count of bases not matched to a gene: 4. Germline CDR1 MGHRA, CDR2 YSYEKL. In nucleotides, the CDR3 is TGCGCCAGCAGCCAAGGGGAGGGGGCCGGAAACACCATATATTTT. Its translation: CASSQGEGAGNTIYF.

The V gene is TRBV12-3 or TRBV12-4, the J gene TRBJ2-7, with a possible D match to TRBD1 (6 bases). Deletions cut 6 bases from V and 4 bases from J, with 28 bases between. There are 18 residues in the CDR3. CDR3: CASRSGTPLDHRPYEQYF. The CDR3 region has the DNA TGTGCCAGCAGATCCGGGACACCACTAGACCACCGGCCTTACGAGCAGTACTTC.